This T cell receptor beta chain was sequenced for a study of OX40 agonist ivuxolimab in advanced cancers. V lost 5 bases and J 1 base, leaving 9 bases between the germline ends. The CDR3 totals 13 residues. Germline lookup yields CDR1 SGDLS and CDR2 YYNGEE. Using immunoSEQ multiplex PCR, the repertoire was profiled, and TCRdb retains in-frame clones only, with some absent. The table shows about 54,000 clones, with approximately 90% occurring only once. The sequencing here drew on CD4+ or CD8+ T cells sorted from blood, taken in a trial of the OX40 agonist ivuxolimab. The rearrangement uses TRBV9 and TRBJ1-2; a possible D gene is TRBD1 (6 bases). This clonotype originated in an adult with an advanced solid tumor such as melanoma, head and neck, liver or kidney cancer. CDR3 DNA sequence: TGTGCCAGCAGGGACAGATATAACTATGGCTACACCTTC. Translation: CASRDRYNYGYTF.